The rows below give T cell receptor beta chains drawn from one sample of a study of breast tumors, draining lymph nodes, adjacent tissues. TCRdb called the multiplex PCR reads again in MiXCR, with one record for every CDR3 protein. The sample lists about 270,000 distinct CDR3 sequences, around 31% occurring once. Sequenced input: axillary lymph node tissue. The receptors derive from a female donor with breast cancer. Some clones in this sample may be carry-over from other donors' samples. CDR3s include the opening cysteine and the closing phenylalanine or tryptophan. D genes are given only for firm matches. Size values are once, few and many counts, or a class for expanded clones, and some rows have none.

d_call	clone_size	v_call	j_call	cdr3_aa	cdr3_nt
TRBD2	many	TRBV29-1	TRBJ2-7	CSARATSGRAFKSEQYF	TGCAGCGCCCGAGCAACTAGCGGGAGGGCTTTCAAAAGCGAGCAGTACTTC
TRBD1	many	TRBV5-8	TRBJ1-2	CASSLDRGIYGYTF	TGTGCCAGCAGCTTGGACAGGGGTATCTATGGCTACACCTTC
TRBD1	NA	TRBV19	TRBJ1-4	CASVERGGGEKLFF	TGTGCCAGTGTAGAGAGAGGGGGCGGTGAAAAACTGTTTTTT
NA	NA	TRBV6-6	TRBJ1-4	CASSYGNRVNEKLFF	TGTGCCAGCAGTTACGGTAACAGGGTAAATGAAAAACTGTTTTTT
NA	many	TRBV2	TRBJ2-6	CASSPDFTKANVLTF	TGTGCCAGCAGTCCGGACTTTACGAAGGCCAACGTCCTGACTTTC
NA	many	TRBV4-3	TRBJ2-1	CASSQEGGHEQFF	TGCGCCAGCAGCCAGGAAGGGGGGCATGAGCAGTTCTTC
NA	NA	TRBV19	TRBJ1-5	CASSTSNNQPQHF	TGTGCCAGTAGTACGTCCAACAATCAGCCCCAGCATTTT
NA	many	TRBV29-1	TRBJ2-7	CSVGGYTYEQYF	TGCAGCGTTGGGGGCTACACGTACGAGCAGTACTTC
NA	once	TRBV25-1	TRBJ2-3	CASSRTGLDEGLEQYF	TGTGCCAGCAGTCGTACAGGACTGGACGAAGGGCTTGAGCAGTATTTT
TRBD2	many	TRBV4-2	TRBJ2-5	CASSQERLAGRETQYF	TGTGCCAGCAGCCAAGAAAGACTAGCGGGGAGAGAGACCCAGTACTTC
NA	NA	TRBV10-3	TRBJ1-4	CAISETNEKLFF	TGTGCCATCAGTGAGACAAATGAGAAACTGTTTTTT
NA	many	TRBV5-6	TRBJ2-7	CASSLGTESPQYF	TGTGCCAGCAGCTTGGGGACGGAGAGCCCCCAGTACTTC
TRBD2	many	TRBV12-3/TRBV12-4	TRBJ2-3	CASRSGLAGADTQYF	TGTGCCAGCAGGTCGGGACTAGCGGGAGCGGATACGCAGTATTTT
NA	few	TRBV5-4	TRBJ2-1	CASSLGTQSYNEQFF	TGTGCCAGCAGCTTGGGAACCCAGTCCTACAATGAGCAGTTCTTC
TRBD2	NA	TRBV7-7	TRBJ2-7	CASSGLAYEQYF	TGTGCCAGCTCGGGACTAGCCTACGAGCAGTACTTC
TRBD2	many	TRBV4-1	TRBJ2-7	CASSQEAGGFSYEQYF	TGCGCCAGCAGCCAAGAGGCGGGAGGGTTCTCCTACGAGCAGTACTTC
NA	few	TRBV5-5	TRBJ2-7	CASSLALPASYEQYF	TGTGCCAGCAGCTTGGCCCTACCGGCGTCCTACGAGCAGTACTTC
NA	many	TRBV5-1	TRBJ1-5	CASSLGDRNQPQHF	TGCGCCAGCAGCTTGGGGGACCGTAATCAGCCCCAGCATTTT
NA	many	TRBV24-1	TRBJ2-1	CATSDIGRDPQSYNEQFF	TGTGCCACCAGTGACATAGGACGGGACCCTCAATCCTACAATGAGCAGTTCTTC
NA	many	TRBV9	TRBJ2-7	CASSVGPAEEAYEQYF	TGTGCCAGCAGCGTAGGCCCAGCTGAGGAGGCCTACGAGCAGTACTTC
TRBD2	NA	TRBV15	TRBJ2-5	CATSREAGGQETQYF	TGTGCCACCAGCAGAGAAGCGGGAGGGCAAGAGACCCAGTACTTC
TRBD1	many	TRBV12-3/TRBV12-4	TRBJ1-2	CASSRTGEGFNYGYTF	TGTGCCAGCAGTCGGACAGGGGAGGGTTTTAACTATGGCTACACCTTC
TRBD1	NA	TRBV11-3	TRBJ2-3	CASSRTGRIGGTQYF	TGTGCCAGCAGCCGGACAGGGAGAATCGGGGGTACGCAGTATTTT
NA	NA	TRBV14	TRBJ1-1	CASSQGGRGVEAFF	TGTGCCAGCAGCCAAGGGGGTCGGGGCGTTGAAGCTTTCTTT
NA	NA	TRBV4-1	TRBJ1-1	CASSQDHSFEAFF	TGCGCCAGCAGCCAAGACCATTCGTTTGAAGCTTTCTTT
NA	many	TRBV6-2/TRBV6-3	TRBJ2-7	CASSPGGQIYEQYF	TGTGCCAGCAGTCCCGGGGGACAAATCTACGAGCAGTACTTC
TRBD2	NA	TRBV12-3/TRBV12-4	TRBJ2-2	CASSLAQLAGGELFF	TGTGCCAGCAGTTTAGCGCAACTAGCGGGAGGGGAGCTGTTTTTT
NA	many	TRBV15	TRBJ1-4	CATSRVLRGHGKLFF	TGTGCCACCAGCAGAGTATTGAGGGGACATGGGAAACTGTTTTTT
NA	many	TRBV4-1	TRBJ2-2	CASSHAGGIGELFF	TGCGCCAGCAGCCATGCCGGGGGTATCGGGGAGCTGTTTTTT
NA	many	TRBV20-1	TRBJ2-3	CSAQGGPTVGRDTQYF	TGCAGTGCCCAGGGGGGGCCTACGGTCGGTCGAGATACGCAGTATTTT
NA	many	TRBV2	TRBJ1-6	CASSVDINSPLHF	TGTGCCAGCAGCGTAGACATAAATTCACCCCTCCACTTT
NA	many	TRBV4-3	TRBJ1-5	CASSQEFRPDQPQHF	TGCGCCAGCAGCCAAGAGTTCCGGCCCGATCAGCCCCAGCATTTT
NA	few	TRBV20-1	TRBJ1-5	CSASSGDSDQPQHF	TGCAGTGCTAGTTCGGGGGATAGCGATCAGCCCCAGCATTTT
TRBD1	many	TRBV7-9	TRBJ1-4	CASSRGQGVLSEKLFF	TGTGCCAGCAGCCGGGGACAGGGGGTCTTAAGCGAAAAACTGTTTTTT
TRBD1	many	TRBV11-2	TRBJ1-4	CASSLDGTGGEKLFF	TGTGCCAGCAGCTTAGACGGGACAGGGGGTGAAAAACTGTTTTTT
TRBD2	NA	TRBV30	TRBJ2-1	CAWSKTSGWYNEQFF	TGTGCCTGGAGTAAAACTAGCGGGTGGTACAATGAGCAGTTCTTC
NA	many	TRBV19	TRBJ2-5	CASSSMRETQYF	TGTGCCAGTAGTTCCATGCGGGAGACCCAGTACTTC
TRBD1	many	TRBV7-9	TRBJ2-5	CASSLERGLVETQYF	TGTGCCAGCAGCTTAGAAAGGGGGCTCGTGGAGACCCAGTACTTC
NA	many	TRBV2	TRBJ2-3	CASRTRGGLLTDTQYF	TGTGCCAGCAGGACCAGGGGGGGACTACTCACAGATACGCAGTATTTT